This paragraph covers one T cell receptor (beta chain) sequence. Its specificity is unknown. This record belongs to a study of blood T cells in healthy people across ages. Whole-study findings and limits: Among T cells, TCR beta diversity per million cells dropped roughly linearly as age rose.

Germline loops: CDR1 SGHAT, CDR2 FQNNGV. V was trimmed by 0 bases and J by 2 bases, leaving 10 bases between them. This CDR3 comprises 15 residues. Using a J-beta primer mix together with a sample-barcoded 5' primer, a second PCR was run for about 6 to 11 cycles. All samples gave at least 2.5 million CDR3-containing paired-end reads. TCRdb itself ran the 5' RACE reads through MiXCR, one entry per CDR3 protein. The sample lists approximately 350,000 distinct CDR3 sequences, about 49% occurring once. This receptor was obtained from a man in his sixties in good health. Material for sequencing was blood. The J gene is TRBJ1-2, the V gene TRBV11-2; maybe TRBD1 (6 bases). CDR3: CASSLEGRGNYGYTF. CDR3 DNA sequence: TGTGCCAGCAGCTTAGAGGGCAGGGGAAACTATGGCTACACCTTC.